This T cell receptor beta chain stems from a study of radiotherapy plus CTLA-4 blockade in lung cancer. Sequencing was performed with immunoSEQ multiplex PCR; in TCRdb, only in-frame clones are kept and a portion is missing. The sample shows 45,000 or so clones, 60% to 80% of them seen only once. This receptor was identified in a human donor with non-small cell lung cancer who had stable disease on radiotherapy plus ipilimumab. Sequences were derived from peripheral blood, sampled from a patient treated with radiotherapy plus ipilimumab.

The CDR3 nucleotides are TGTGCCAGCAGCTTCTTTTCCGGACAGGGAGGCGATGGCTACACCTTC. Protein: CASSFFSGQGGDGYTF. The chain carries TRBV11-2 and TRBJ1-2, with 8 bases that match TRBD1. CDR1 is SGHAT and CDR2 is FQNNGV in the germline V gene. J was trimmed by 6 bases and V by 3 bases; bases with no gene match: 12. The CDR3 has 16 residues. Variable domain in full (rest from reference TRBV11-2 and TRBJ1-2): EAGVAQSPRYKIIEKRQSVAFWCNPISGHATLYWYQQILGQGPKLLIQFQNNGVVDDSQLPKDRFSAERLKGVDSTLKIQPAKLEDSAVYLCASSFFSGQGGDGYTFGSGTRLTVV.